A single sample is the source of the 2 T cell receptor beta chains below, sequenced in a study of blood T cell repertoires in COVID-19. The assay was immunoSEQ multiplex PCR, and TCRdb's table has in-frame clones only and misses some. The sample records just over 650,000 clones, 70% to 90% being singletons. Sequenced input: peripheral blood. All receptors derive from a woman aged 18-30 years with acute or convalescent COVID-19.

The rearrangement joins TRBV7-2 to TRBJ1-2; D may be TRBD1 (6 bases). The germline V gene encodes CDR1 SGHTA and CDR2 FQGNSA. V was pared by 2 bases and J by 5 bases, with 12 bases between. The CDR3 runs to 14 residues. CDR3 sequence (DNA): TGTGCCAGCAGCTTAAGGCAGGGGTATTATGGCTACACCTTC. It is translated as CASSLRQGYYGYTF.

The chain joins TRBV5-1 to TRBJ1-2; D perhaps matches TRBD1 (5 bases). With 0 bases removed from V and 4 bases from J, the gap between germline ends came to 10 bases. The CDR3 contains 14 residues. From germline, CDR1 is SGHRS and CDR2 YFSETQ. This CDR3 is CASSLEGLFYGYTF. In DNA, the CDR3 is TGCGCCAGCAGCTTGGAGGGGCTGTTCTATGGCTACACCTTC. Together with reference TRBV5-1 and TRBJ1-2, the CDR3 gives the full variable domain: KAGVTQTPRYLIKTRGQQVTLSCSPISGHRSVSWYQQTPGQGLQFLFEYFSETQRNKGNFPGRFSGRQFSNSRSEMNVSTLELGDSALYLCASSLEGLFYGYTFGSGTRLTVV.